One T cell receptor beta chain is described in this entry. Its antigen remains unidentified. The same CDR3 arises from other DNA sequences in this sample as well. This sample was taken from a study of graft-versus-host responses after intestinal transplantation. The CDR3 totals 15 residues. V lost 4 bases and J lost 2; bases outside the gene matches: 7. Germline values: CDR1 SGHVS, CDR2 FQNEAQ. Points from the study as a whole: When patients had graft-donor T cell macrochimerism, their allografts held high graft-versus-host to host-versus-graft clonal ratios.

Method: immunoSEQ multiplex PCR; TCRdb's copy keeps in-frame clones and lacks some. This table holds around 120,000 clones, 90% found once. Specimen: unstimulated CD4+ T cells sorted from spleen or lymph node cells, collected before intestinal transplant. The source is a human donor who received an intestinal transplant. The chain combines TRBV7-8 with TRBJ1-1; 7 positions agree with TRBD1. The CDR3 DNA follows: TGTGCCAGCAGCTCCCCCGGGACAGCCAACACTGAAGCTTTCTTT. As protein: CASSSPGTANTEAFF.